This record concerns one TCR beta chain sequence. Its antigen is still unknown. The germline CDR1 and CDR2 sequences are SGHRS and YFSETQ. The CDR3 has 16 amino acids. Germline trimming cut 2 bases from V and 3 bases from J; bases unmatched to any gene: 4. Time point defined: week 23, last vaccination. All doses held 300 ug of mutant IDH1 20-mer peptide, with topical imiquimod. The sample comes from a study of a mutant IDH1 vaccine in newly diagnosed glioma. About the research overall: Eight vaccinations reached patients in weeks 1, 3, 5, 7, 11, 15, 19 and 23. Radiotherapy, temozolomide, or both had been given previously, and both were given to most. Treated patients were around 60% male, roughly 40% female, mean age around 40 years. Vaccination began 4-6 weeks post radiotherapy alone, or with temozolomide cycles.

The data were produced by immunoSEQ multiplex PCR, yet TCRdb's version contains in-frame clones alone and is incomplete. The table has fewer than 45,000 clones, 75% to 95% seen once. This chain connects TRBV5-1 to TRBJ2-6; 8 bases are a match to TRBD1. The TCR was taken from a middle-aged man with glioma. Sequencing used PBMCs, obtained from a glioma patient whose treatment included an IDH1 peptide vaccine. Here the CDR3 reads CASSLTGTGGANVLTF. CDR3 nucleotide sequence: TGCGCCAGCAGCTTAACCGGGACAGGTGGGGCCAACGTCCTGACTTTC.